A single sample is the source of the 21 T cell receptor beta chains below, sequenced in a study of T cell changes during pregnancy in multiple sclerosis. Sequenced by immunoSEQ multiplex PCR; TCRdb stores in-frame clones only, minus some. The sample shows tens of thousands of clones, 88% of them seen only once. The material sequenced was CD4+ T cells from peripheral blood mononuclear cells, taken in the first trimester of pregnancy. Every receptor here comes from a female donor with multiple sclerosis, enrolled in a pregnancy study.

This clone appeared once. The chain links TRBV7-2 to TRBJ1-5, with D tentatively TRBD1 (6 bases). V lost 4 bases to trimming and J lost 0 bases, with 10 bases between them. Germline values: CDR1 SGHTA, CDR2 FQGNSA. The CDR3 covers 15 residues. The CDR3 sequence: CASSSQGLSNQPQHF. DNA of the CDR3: TGTGCCAGCAGCTCACAGGGCCTTAGCAATCAGCCCCAGCATTTT. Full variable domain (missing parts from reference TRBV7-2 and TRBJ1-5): GAGVSQSPSNKVTEKGKDVELRCDPISGHTALYWYRQSLGQGLEFLIYFQGNSAPDKSGLPSDRFSAERTGGSVSTLTIQRTQQEDSAVYLCASSSQGLSNQPQHFGDGTRLSIL.

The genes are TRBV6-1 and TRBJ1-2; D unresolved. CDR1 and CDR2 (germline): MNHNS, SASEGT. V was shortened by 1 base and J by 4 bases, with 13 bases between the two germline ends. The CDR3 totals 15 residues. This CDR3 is CASSEGPVEVYGYTF. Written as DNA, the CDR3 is TGTGCCAGCAGTGAAGGGCCTGTAGAGGTCTATGGCTACACCTTC.

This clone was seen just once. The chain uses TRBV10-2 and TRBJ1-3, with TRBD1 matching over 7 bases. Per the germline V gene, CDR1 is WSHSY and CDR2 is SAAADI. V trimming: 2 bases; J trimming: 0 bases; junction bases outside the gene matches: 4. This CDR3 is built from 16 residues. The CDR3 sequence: CASSETDRISGNTIYF. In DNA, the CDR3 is TGCGCCAGCAGTGAGACGGACAGGATCTCTGGAAACACCATATATTTT.

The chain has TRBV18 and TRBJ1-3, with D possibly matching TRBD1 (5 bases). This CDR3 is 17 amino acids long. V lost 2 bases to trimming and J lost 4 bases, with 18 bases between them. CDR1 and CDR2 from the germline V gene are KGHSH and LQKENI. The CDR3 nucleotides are TGTGCCAGCTCACCATTAAGTTCAGGGTTATCCGGAAACACCATATATTTT. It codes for CASSPLSSGLSGNTIYF.

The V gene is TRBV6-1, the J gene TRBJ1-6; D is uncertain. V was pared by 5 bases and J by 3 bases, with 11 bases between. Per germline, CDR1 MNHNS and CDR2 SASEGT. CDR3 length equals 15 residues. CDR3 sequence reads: CASSHYRDYNSPLHF. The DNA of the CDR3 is TGTGCCAGCAGTCATTACCGGGACTATAATTCACCCCTCCACTTT.

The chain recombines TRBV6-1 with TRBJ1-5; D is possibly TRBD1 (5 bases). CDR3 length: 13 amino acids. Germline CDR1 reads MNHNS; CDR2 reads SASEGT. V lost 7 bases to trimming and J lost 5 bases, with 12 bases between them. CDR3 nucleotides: TGTGCCAGCATCCCGCAGGGTCATCAGCCCCAGCATTTT. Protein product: CASIPQGHQPQHF.

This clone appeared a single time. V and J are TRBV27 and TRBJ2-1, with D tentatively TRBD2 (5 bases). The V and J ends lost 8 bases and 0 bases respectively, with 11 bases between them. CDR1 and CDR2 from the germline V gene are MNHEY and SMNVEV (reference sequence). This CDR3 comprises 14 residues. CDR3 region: CASRPGSSYNEQFF. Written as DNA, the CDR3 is TGTGCCAGCCGGCCGGGGTCCTCCTACAATGAGCAGTTCTTC.

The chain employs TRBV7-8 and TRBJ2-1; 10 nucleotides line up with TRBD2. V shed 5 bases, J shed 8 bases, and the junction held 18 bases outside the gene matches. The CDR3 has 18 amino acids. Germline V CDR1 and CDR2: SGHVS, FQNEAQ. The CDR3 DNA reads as TGTGCCAGCAGCCCTTTACCGGAAGAGCGGGAGGGCCCGGATGAGCAGTTCTTC. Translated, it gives CASSPLPEEREGPDEQFF.

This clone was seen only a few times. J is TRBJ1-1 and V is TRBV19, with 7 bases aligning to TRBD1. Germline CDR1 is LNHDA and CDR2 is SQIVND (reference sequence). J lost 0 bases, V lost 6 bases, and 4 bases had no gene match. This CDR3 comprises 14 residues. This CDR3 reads CASSLRGVNTEAFF. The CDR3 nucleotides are TGTGCCAGTAGCCTCAGGGGGGTGAACACTGAAGCTTTCTTT. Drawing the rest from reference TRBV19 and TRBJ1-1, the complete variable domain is DGGITQSPKYLFRKEGQNVTLSCEQNLNHDAMYWYRQDPGQGLRLIYYSQIVNDFQKGDIAEGYSVSREKKESFPLTVTSAQKNPTAFYLCASSLRGVNTEAFFGQGTRLTVV.

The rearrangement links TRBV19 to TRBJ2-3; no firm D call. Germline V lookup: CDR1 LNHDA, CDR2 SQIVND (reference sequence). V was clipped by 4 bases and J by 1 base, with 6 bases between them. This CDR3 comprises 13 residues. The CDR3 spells CASSTQGTDTQYF. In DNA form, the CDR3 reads TGTGCCAGTAGTACCCAGGGCACAGATACGCAGTATTTT.

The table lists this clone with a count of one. CDR3 loop: CASSLDRGETQYF. In nucleotides, the CDR3 is TGTGCCAGCAGCCTAGACAGGGGAGAGACCCAGTACTTC. The chain uses TRBV6-4 and TRBJ2-5; the match to TRBD1 covers 8 bases. Germline V lookup: CDR1 MRHNA, CDR2 SNTAGT. Unmatched junction bases numbered 4, after V lost 6 bases and J lost 4 bases. This CDR3 has 13 residues.

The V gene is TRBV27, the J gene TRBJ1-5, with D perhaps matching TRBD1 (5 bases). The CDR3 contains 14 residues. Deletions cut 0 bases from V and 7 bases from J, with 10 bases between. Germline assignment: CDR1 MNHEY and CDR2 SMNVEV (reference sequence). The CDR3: CASSLSTGAQPQHF. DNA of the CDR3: TGTGCCAGCAGTTTATCCACAGGCGCACAGCCCCAGCATTTT.

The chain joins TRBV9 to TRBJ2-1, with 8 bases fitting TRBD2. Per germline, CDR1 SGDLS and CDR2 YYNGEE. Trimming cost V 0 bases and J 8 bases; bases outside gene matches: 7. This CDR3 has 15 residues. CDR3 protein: CASSVDGRGVDEQFF. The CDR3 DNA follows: TGTGCCAGCAGCGTAGACGGGAGGGGTGTGGATGAGCAGTTCTTC.

This chain's CDR3 is CASSLDRGRYEQYF. The CDR3 bases are TGTGCCAGCAGTCTGGACAGGGGTCGCTACGAGCAGTACTTC. V usage is TRBV6-5 and J usage is TRBJ2-7; 9 nucleotides agree with TRBD1. V lost 5 bases, J lost 3 bases, and 5 bases stayed unmatched. There are 14 residues in the CDR3. The germline CDR1 and CDR2 sequences are MNHEY and SVGAGI.

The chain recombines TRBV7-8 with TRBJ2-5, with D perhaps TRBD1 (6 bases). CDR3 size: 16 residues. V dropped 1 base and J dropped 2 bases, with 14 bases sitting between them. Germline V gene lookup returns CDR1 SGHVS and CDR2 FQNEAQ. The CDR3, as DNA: TGTGCCAGCAGCTTAGTTGGTCAGGGGCCGCAAGAGACCCAGTACTTC. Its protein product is CASSLVGQGPQETQYF. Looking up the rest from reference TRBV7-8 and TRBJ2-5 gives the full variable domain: GAGVSQSPRYKVAKRGQDVALRCDPISGHVSLFWYQQALGQGPEFLTYFQNEAQLDKSGLPSDRFFAERPEGSVSTLKIQRTQQEDSAVYLCASSLVGQGPQETQYFGPGTRLLVL.

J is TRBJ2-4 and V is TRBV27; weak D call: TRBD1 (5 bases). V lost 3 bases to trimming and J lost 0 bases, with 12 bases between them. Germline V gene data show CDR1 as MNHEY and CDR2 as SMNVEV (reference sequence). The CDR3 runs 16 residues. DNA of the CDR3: TGTGCCAGCAGTTTGAACAGGCTCCTAGCCAAAAACATTCAGTACTTC. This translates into CASSLNRLLAKNIQYF.

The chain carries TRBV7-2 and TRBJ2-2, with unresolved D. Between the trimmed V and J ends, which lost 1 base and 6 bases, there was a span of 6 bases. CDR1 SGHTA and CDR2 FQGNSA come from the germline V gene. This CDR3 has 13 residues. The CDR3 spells CASSLGASGELFF. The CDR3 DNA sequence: TGTGCCAGCAGCTTAGGGGCTTCCGGGGAGCTGTTTTTT. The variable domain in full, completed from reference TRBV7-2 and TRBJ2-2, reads GAGVSQSPSNKVTEKGKDVELRCDPISGHTALYWYRQSLGQGLEFLIYFQGNSAPDKSGLPSDRFSAERTGGSVSTLTIQRTQQEDSAVYLCASSLGASGELFFGEGSRLTVL.

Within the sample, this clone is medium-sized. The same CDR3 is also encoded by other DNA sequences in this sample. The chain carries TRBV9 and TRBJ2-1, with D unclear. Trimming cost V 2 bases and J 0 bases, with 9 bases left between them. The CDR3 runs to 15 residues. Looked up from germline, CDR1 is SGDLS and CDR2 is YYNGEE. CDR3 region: CASSVGASSYNEQFF. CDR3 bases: TGTGCCAGCAGCGTTGGTGCTAGCTCCTACAATGAGCAGTTCTTC. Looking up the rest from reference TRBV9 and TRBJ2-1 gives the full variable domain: DSGVTQTPKHLITATGQRVTLRCSPRSGDLSVYWYQQSLDQGLQFLIQYYNGEERAKGNILERFSAQQFPDLHSELNLSSLELGDSALYFCASSVGASSYNEQFFGPGTRLTVL.

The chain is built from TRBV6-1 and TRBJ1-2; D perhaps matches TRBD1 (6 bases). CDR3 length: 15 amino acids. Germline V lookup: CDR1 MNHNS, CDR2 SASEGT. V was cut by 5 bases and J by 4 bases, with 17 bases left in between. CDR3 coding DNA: TGTGCCAGCAGTCTAGGGGGGGATGCCTCCTATGGCTACACCTTC. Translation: CASSLGGDASYGYTF.

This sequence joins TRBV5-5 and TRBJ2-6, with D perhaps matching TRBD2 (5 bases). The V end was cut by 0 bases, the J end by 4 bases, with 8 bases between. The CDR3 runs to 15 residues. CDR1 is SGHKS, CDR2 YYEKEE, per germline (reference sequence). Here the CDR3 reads CASSLAWRGANVLTF. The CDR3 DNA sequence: TGTGCCAGCAGCTTGGCCTGGAGGGGGGCCAACGTCCTGACTTTC.

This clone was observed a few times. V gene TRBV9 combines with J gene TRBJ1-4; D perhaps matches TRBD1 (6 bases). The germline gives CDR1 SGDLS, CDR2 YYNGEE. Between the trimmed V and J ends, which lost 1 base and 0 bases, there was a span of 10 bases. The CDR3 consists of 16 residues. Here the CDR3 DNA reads TGTGCCAGCAGCGTATCCGGGACACCAACTAATGAAAAACTGTTTTTT. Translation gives CASSVSGTPTNEKLFF.